The T cell receptor beta chain described here comes from a study of Ad26.COV2.S vaccination and SARS-CoV-2 variants. Overall study: The vaccine Ad26.COV2.S was put into the muscle once, or twice with 56 days between. Overall study findings and caveats: Spike-specific CD8+ and CD4+ T cell responses reportedly showed substantial breadth after vaccination.

Treatment denoted: some 19 received Ad26.COV2.S at low or high dose, single or two shots; roughly five received placebo; per-sample allocation not given. Sampling was performed 63 days after the first vaccine or placebo injection. This adult donor, from Boston, was 18-55 years old. Built on an Ad26 vector, the vaccine expressed Wuhan-strain SARS-CoV-2 spike. This CDR3 comprises 12 residues. CDR1 is MNHEY, CDR2 SVGAGI, per germline. Some clones are missing from TCRdb's copy, which holds only in-frame ones; the method was immunoSEQ multiplex PCR. The sample holds some 340,000 clones; 85% to 90% are singletons and the top ten take 1.5% to 2.5%. In this sample, this clone turned up a few times. Antigen specificity is unknown. A read error may account for a junction end that differs from germline.

The specimen was peripheral blood, collected in a trial of Ad26.COV2.S vaccine versus placebo. This receptor was identified in a person aged 18-60 years who received the Ad26.COV2.S COVID-19 vaccine or a placebo. This sequence joins TRBV6-5 and TRBJ1-4, with D unresolved. CDR3 coding DNA: TGTGCCAGCAAGTGTTCGGGGAACCGCACCGGTTTT. It codes for CASKCSGNRTGF.